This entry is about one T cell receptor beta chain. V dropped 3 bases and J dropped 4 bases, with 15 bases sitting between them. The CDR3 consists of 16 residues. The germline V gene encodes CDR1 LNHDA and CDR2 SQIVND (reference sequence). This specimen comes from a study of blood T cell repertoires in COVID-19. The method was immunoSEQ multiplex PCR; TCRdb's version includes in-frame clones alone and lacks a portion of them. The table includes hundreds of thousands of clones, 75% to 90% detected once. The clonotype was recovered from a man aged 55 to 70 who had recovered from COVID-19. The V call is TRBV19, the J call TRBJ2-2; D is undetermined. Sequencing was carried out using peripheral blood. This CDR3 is CASSIVGASFTGELFF. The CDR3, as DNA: TGTGCCAGTAGTATCGTAGGAGCGAGCTTCACCGGGGAGCTGTTTTTT.